This entry is about one TCR beta chain. This entry is derived from a study of technical replicates of blood from a handful of donors. Libraries were prepared by immunoSEQ multiplex PCR; TCRdb keeps only in-frame clonotypes and omits some of them. Found here are about 100,000 clones, under 96% of them singletons; the top ten hold 0.21%. The receptor was isolated from a human donor in good health. Sequences were obtained from T cells isolated from PBMCs.

DNA of the CDR3: TGTGCCAGTACCCTCTTACAGGGGAGGAACACCATATATTTT. It codes for CASTLLQGRNTIYF. The chain is built from TRBV19 and TRBJ1-3; 7 bases align to TRBD1. Germline V gene lookup returns CDR1 LNHDA and CDR2 SQIVND (reference sequence). This CDR3 is 14 amino acids long. V was pared by 7 bases and J by 7 bases, with 10 bases of the junction left unmatched.